The rows below give T cell receptor beta chains drawn from one sample of a study of identical twins. MiXCR, run by TCRdb on the 5' RACE reads, gives a single entry per CDR3 protein. Among hundreds of thousands of distinct CDR3 sequences listed, around 6% were seen once. The sequencing input was naive T cells sorted from blood. The source is a man younger than 35 in good health. The CDR3 runs from the conserved cysteine through the conserved F or W. D genes are given only for firm matches. Size is omitted from some rows. Given values are once, few, many or a class for expanded clones.

NA	TRBV30	TRBJ2-5	few	CAWSVLLETQYF	TGTGCCTGGAGTGTACTCTTAGAGACCCAGTACTTC
NA	TRBV6-2/TRBV6-3	TRBJ1-1	NA	CASSANPLNTEAFF	TGTGCCAGCAGCGCCAATCCGTTGAACACTGAAGCTTTCTTT
TRBD1	TRBV7-9	TRBJ2-2	many	CASSPTGGATGELFF	TGTGCCAGCAGCCCAACAGGGGGCGCGACCGGGGAGCTGTTTTTT
NA	TRBV3-1	TRBJ2-2	NA	CATRDSGSPGELFF	TGTGCCACCCGGGATTCGGGGTCTCCCGGGGAGCTGTTTTTT
NA	TRBV5-1	TRBJ2-1	many	CASSFGPGGDNEQFF	TGCGCCAGCAGCTTTGGACCTGGCGGAGACAATGAGCAGTTCTTC
NA	TRBV7-6	TRBJ2-3	many	CASSQRGSDTQYF	TGTGCCAGCAGCCAGCGCGGGTCAGATACGCAGTATTTT
TRBD1	TRBV12-3/TRBV12-4	TRBJ2-1	NA	CASSSTLRDRGIGEQFF	TGTGCCAGCAGTTCCACGCTCCGGGACAGGGGTATAGGTGAGCAGTTCTTC
TRBD1	TRBV20-1	TRBJ1-1	many	CSARGNRGGTEAFF	TGCAGTGCTAGAGGGAACAGGGGAGGAACTGAAGCTTTCTTT
TRBD2	TRBV7-6	TRBJ2-3	few	CASSLERGGLADPSTDTQYF	TGTGCCAGCAGCTTAGAGAGGGGAGGACTAGCGGACCCTTCCACAGATACGCAGTATTTT
NA	TRBV4-3	TRBJ2-5	many	CASSQDMETQYF	TGCGCCAGCAGCCAAGATATGGAGACCCAGTACTTC
NA	TRBV4-3	TRBJ2-7	few	CASSQGLARSFSYEQYF	TGCGCCAGCAGCCAAGGTCTGGCGCGGTCCTTCTCCTACGAGCAGTACTTC
NA	TRBV4-1	TRBJ1-1	NA	CASSQDLRTEAFF	TGCGCCAGCAGCCAAGATCTGCGCACTGAAGCTTTCTTT
TRBD2	TRBV20-1	TRBJ2-1	many	CSAPPGGGYYNEQFF	TGCAGTGCGCCCCCGGGCGGGGGTTATTACAATGAGCAGTTCTTC
NA	TRBV24-1	TRBJ2-3	many	CATSDPIDRSTDTQYF	TGTGCCACCAGTGATCCGATCGACAGATCCACAGATACGCAGTATTTT
NA	TRBV5-1	TRBJ2-1	NA	CASSMERLSSYNEQFF	TGCGCCAGCAGCATGGAAAGGTTAAGCTCCTACAATGAGCAGTTCTTC
NA	TRBV28	TRBJ2-2	NA	CASSLAWTHFGTGELFF	TGTGCCAGCAGTTTGGCGTGGACACATTTTGGCACCGGGGAGCTGTTTTTT
TRBD1	TRBV24-1	TRBJ2-1	NA	CATSGLSTGEPYNEQFF	TGTGCCACCAGTGGCCTTTCGACAGGGGAACCCTACAATGAGCAGTTCTTC
NA	TRBV20-1	TRBJ1-2	many	CSAQGREGLYGYTF	TGCAGTGCCCAGGGGAGGGAGGGTCTCTATGGCTACACCTTC
NA	TRBV7-9	TRBJ1-6	many	CASSSDMSPLHF	TGTGCCAGCAGCTCAGACATGTCACCCCTCCACTTT
NA	TRBV7-9	TRBJ2-3	NA	CASSPMLSTQYF	TGTGCCAGCAGCCCAATGTTGAGTACGCAGTATTTT
NA	TRBV12-3/TRBV12-4	TRBJ1-2	many	CASSLVMWAAPSNYGYTF	TGTGCCAGCAGTTTAGTAATGTGGGCAGCTCCCTCTAACTATGGCTACACCTTC
NA	TRBV20-1	TRBJ2-5	few	CSANRDGIQETQYF	TGCAGTGCTAACCGGGACGGAATACAAGAGACCCAGTACTTC
TRBD2	TRBV4-2	TRBJ2-2	many	CASSQNPGLSTGELFF	TGTGCCAGCAGCCAGAACCCGGGACTATCGACCGGGGAGCTGTTTTTT
NA	TRBV29-1	TRBJ1-2	few	CSVSEGVGGYTF	TGCAGCGTGTCTGAGGGAGTAGGTGGCTACACCTTC
NA	TRBV5-5	TRBJ2-2	NA	CASSLESVGAGELFF	TGTGCCAGCAGCTTGGAATCAGTCGGGGCCGGGGAGCTGTTTTTT
NA	TRBV24-1	TRBJ2-2	NA	CATSDLIEGPNTGELFF	TGTGCCACCAGTGATCTCATAGAGGGACCAAACACCGGGGAGCTGTTTTTT